The 30 T cell receptor beta chains given below trace back to one sample, sequenced in a study of blood T cell repertoires in COVID-19. TCRdb keeps only in-frame clones here, not all; method: immunoSEQ multiplex PCR. Found here are roughly 100,000 clones, 80% to 90% of them singletons; the top ten hold approximately 3.5%. Source material: peripheral blood. The origin of the receptors is a human donor in a cohort sampled during active COVID-19.

This clone was seen only a few times. V is TRBV19 and J is TRBJ2-2; D call uncertain. The germline V gene encodes CDR1 LNHDA and CDR2 SQIVND (reference sequence). Trimming took off 4 bases at V and 6 bases at J, with 12 bases between the two ends. The CDR3 sequence is 14 residues long. The CDR3 reads CASSTIYFSGELFF. Here the CDR3 DNA reads TGTGCCAGTAGTACCATATACTTCTCCGGGGAGCTGTTTTTT.

CDR3 coding DNA: TGTGCCAGCGCCGCGACAGGTTCCCCCGGTCAGCCCCAGCATTTT. This encodes CASAATGSPGQPQHF. The V gene is TRBV7-9, the J gene TRBJ1-5; TRBD1 is a possible D gene (6 bases). V lost 8 bases, J lost 6 bases, and 20 bases lay in between. This CDR3 has 15 amino acids. The germline gives CDR1 SEHNR, CDR2 FQNEAQ (reference sequence).

The CDR3 protein is CASSLNPPNTEAFF. The CDR3, as DNA: TGCGCCAGCAGCTTGAATCCCCCTAACACTGAAGCTTTCTTT. V usage is TRBV5-1 and J usage is TRBJ1-1; D is uncertain. With 1 base removed from V and 2 bases from J, the gap between germline ends came to 9 bases. The CDR3 is 14 residues long. Germline values: CDR1 SGHRS, CDR2 YFSETQ. The full variable domain, in which reference TRBV5-1 and TRBJ1-1 provide the parts outside the CDR3, is KAGVTQTPRYLIKTRGQQVTLSCSPISGHRSVSWYQQTPGQGLQFLFEYFSETQRNKGNFPGRFSGRQFSNSRSEMNVSTLELGDSALYLCASSLNPPNTEAFFGQGTRLTVV.

The chain employs TRBV7-9 and TRBJ2-2; 9 positions agree with TRBD1. The germline V gene has CDR1 SEHNR and CDR2 FQNEAQ (reference sequence). CDR3 size: 17 residues. Unmatched junction bases numbered 10, after V lost 5 bases and J lost 3 bases. CDR3 DNA sequence: TGTGCCAGCAGCCTATCCCCGGGACAGGGATACACCGGGGAGCTGTTTTTT. It codes for CASSLSPGQGYTGELFF.

The chain uses TRBV9 and TRBJ2-7; D is perhaps TRBD2 (6 bases). V lost 3 bases and J lost 0, with 19 bases in between. Germline-derived CDR1 and CDR2 are SGDLS and YYNGEE. The CDR3 length is 17 residues. The CDR3 DNA reads TGTGCCAGCAGCGCCTCCCCTACGGGACTCGGCTCCTACGAGCAGTACTTC. Its translation is CASSASPTGLGSYEQYF. Full variable domain (remainder filled in from reference TRBV9 and TRBJ2-7): DSGVTQTPKHLITATGQRVTLRCSPRSGDLSVYWYQQSLDQGLQFLIQYYNGEERAKGNILERFSAQQFPDLHSELNLSSLELGDSALYFCASSASPTGLGSYEQYFGPGTRLTVT.

The CDR3 DNA sequence: TGTGCCAGCAGCCAAGATTCAGCGGGAGGGGCCTACAATGAGCAGTTCTTC. It yields the protein CASSQDSAGGAYNEQFF. This chain links TRBV3-1 (or the pseudogene TRBV3-2) with TRBJ2-1; TRBD2 aligns across 10 bases. Germline V gives CDR1 LGHDT, CDR2 YNNKEL (reference sequence). The junction had 4 bases not matched to a gene; V was cut back by 0 bases and J by 2 bases. This CDR3 spans 17 amino acids.

This clone turned up a few times. V and J are TRBV4-3 and TRBJ2-1; TRBD2 matches 7 bases. V trimming: 6 bases; J trimming: 8 bases; junction bases outside the gene matches: 25. CDR1 is LGHNA, CDR2 YSLEER, per germline. This CDR3 has 19 amino acids. The CDR3 loop is CASREGSGTRGSFLDEQFF. CDR3 in DNA: TGCGCCAGCAGGGAAGGCTCCGGTACTCGCGGGAGTTTTCTCGATGAGCAGTTCTTC.

This chain joins TRBV6-5 and TRBJ2-3; TRBD1 matches at 7 bases. CDR1 is MNHEY, CDR2 SVGAGI, per germline. This CDR3 region has 14 residues. V lost 5 bases to trimming and J lost 2 bases; unmatched junction nucleotides: 4. Here the CDR3 reads CASSIQGPTDTQYF. CDR3 bases: TGTGCCAGCAGTATACAGGGGCCCACAGATACGCAGTATTTT.

The gene calls are TRBV7-2 and TRBJ1-1; no clear D gene. The CDR3 sequence is 14 residues long. In germline, CDR1 is SGHTA, CDR2 FQGNSA. V was clipped by 1 base and J by 2 bases, with 8 bases between them. In DNA, the CDR3 is TGTGCCAGCAGCTTAGGTCTCAGTAACACTGAAGCTTTCTTT. Residues: CASSLGLSNTEAFF.

The rearrangement joins TRBV14 to TRBJ2-5; possible D gene TRBD1, 6 bases. The CDR3 runs 19 residues. The germline V and J ends were trimmed by 3 bases and 5 bases, with 28 bases remaining between them. Germline loops: CDR1 SGHDN, CDR2 FVKESK. CDR3 sequence: CASSHPEGRGLRIRETQYF. For the CDR3, the DNA is TGTGCCAGCAGCCACCCCGAGGGCAGGGGTCTCCGAATTCGGGAGACCCAGTACTTC.

This clone was seen more than once but under ten times. The V call is TRBV29-1, the J call TRBJ2-2, with 9 bases aligning to TRBD1. The ends lost 5 bases at V and 2 bases at J; junction bases unmatched: 6. CDR3 length: 15 residues. Germline assignment: CDR1 SQVTM and CDR2 ANQGSEA. DNA for the CDR3: TGCAGCGTTCACGGACAGGGGATTAACACCGGGGAGCTGTTTTTT. Translation gives CSVHGQGINTGELFF.

The chain uses TRBV10-3 and TRBJ2-1; 14 nucleotides line up with TRBD2. V shed 11 bases, J shed 9 bases, and the junction held 9 bases outside the gene matches. This CDR3 comprises 14 residues. The germline V gene encodes CDR1 ENHRY and CDR2 SYGVKD. The CDR3 bases are TGTGCCGTCGAGGGACTAGCGGGAGAAGGTGAGCAGTTCTTC. Its protein is CAVEGLAGEGEQFF.

V gene TRBV7-9 combines with J gene TRBJ2-7; the match to TRBD1 covers 8 bases. This CDR3 has 15 residues. The V gene end was trimmed by 1 base and the J gene end by 4 bases; junction bases not matched to a gene: 6. Germline V gene sequence: CDR1 SEHNR, CDR2 FQNEAQ (reference sequence). The CDR3 spells CASSLGTGSRYEQYF. Written as DNA, the CDR3 is TGTGCCAGCAGCTTAGGGACAGGGTCGAGGTACGAGCAGTACTTC.

The J gene is TRBJ2-7, the V gene TRBV7-9, with 8 bases identical to TRBD1. The CDR3 runs to 15 residues. The J segment lost 3 bases and the V segment lost 5 bases, leaving 9 bases of the junction unmatched. Germline V gene data show CDR1 as SEHNR and CDR2 as FQNEAQ (reference sequence). DNA for the CDR3: TGTGCCAGCAGCCCTCGGACAGGGACAATCTACGAGCAGTACTTC. It is translated as CASSPRTGTIYEQYF.

The chain joins TRBV5-1 to TRBJ2-1, with 9 bases that match TRBD2. The CDR3 runs 15 residues. Germline values: CDR1 SGHRS, CDR2 YFSETQ. V trimming: 2 bases; J trimming: 7 bases; junction bases outside the gene matches: 7. The CDR3 reads CASSFTVAGENEQFF. CDR3 DNA: TGCGCCAGCAGCTTTACGGTAGCGGGAGAAAATGAGCAGTTCTTC.

This sequence joins TRBV5-1 and TRBJ2-3; 12 bases map to TRBD2. The J segment lost 1 base and the V segment lost 4 bases, leaving 10 bases of the junction unmatched. In germline, CDR1 is SGHRS, CDR2 YFSETQ. The CDR3 contains 18 residues. The CDR3 sequence is CASSRAASGGAGTDTQYF. The DNA of the CDR3 is TGCGCCAGCAGCCGGGCGGCTAGCGGGGGGGCCGGCACAGATACGCAGTATTTT.

The chain couples TRBV4-1 to TRBJ2-1; 7 bases agree with TRBD2. The CDR3 has 16 residues. J lost 1 base, V lost 1 base, and 4 bases had no gene match. Germline values: CDR1 MGHRA, CDR2 YSYEKL. The CDR3 coding sequence is TGCGCCAGCAGCCAAGTGGGGGGGAGGTCCTACAATGAGCAGTTCTTC. Amino acid sequence: CASSQVGGRSYNEQFF.

V gene TRBV19 combines with J gene TRBJ2-1, with 9 bases that match TRBD2. With 2 bases clipped from V and 7 bases from J, the junction kept 6 bases outside the gene matches. CDR1 is LNHDA and CDR2 is SQIVND in the germline V gene (reference sequence). CDR3 length: 15 amino acids. CDR3 DNA sequence: TGTGCCAGTAGTATAATGGCGGGGGGGCGTAATGAGCAGTTCTTC. Its translation is CASSIMAGGRNEQFF.

The chain is built from TRBV5-4 and TRBJ2-7, with 10 bases matching TRBD1. The CDR3 has 15 residues. Germline CDR1 reads SGHNT; CDR2 reads YYREEE (reference sequence). With 4 bases clipped from V and 7 bases from J, the junction kept 11 bases outside the gene matches. CDR3 loop: CASSTTPGQGREQYF. The CDR3 DNA follows: TGTGCCAGCAGCACCACGCCGGGACAGGGGCGGGAGCAGTACTTC.

In this sample, this clone turned up once. The V call is TRBV25-1, the J call TRBJ2-6; D gene unclear. V lost 4 bases, J lost 1 base, and 8 bases lay in between. The CDR3 runs to 15 residues. Germline CDR1 MGHDK, CDR2 SYGVNS. In nucleotides, the CDR3 is TGTGCCAGCAGTGGTATTTTGTCTGGGGCCAACGTCCTGACTTTC. It specifies CASSGILSGANVLTF.

The CDR3 spells CASSLPGRGPSGNTIYF. Written as DNA, the CDR3 is TGTGCCAGCAGCTTGCCCGGACGGGGTCCCTCTGGAAACACCATATATTTT. The rearrangement uses TRBV5-8 and TRBJ1-3, with D unresolved. Germline values: CDR1 SGHTS, CDR2 YDEGEE. V dropped 1 base and J dropped 0 bases, with 14 bases sitting between them. This CDR3 contains 17 residues.

The V call is TRBV4-1, the J call TRBJ2-1, with 9 bases fitting TRBD2. The CDR3 is 19 residues long. V lost 4 bases, J lost 3 bases, and 16 bases stayed unmatched. Germline CDR1 MGHRA, CDR2 YSYEKL. The CDR3, as DNA: TGCGCCAGCAGCCCTGGGAGGTGGCTAGCGGGGTCACACTACAATGAGCAGTTCTTC. Its protein product is CASSPGRWLAGSHYNEQFF.

This chain connects TRBV5-4 to TRBJ2-5; no clear D gene. The CDR3 consists of 14 residues. Trimming removed 0 bases from V and 5 bases from J, with 11 bases in between. The germline CDR1 and CDR2 sequences are SGHNT and YYREEE (reference sequence). The DNA for the CDR3 is TGTGCCAGCAGCTTGGACCAGAAGATCGAGACCCAGTACTTC. Translated, it gives CASSLDQKIETQYF.

V usage is TRBV6-5 and J usage is TRBJ1-3, with D tentatively TRBD1 (6 bases). Germline V lookup: CDR1 MNHEY, CDR2 SVGAGI. V lost 7 bases, J lost 0 bases, and 10 bases lay in between. The CDR3 contains 14 residues. CDR3 loop: CASITGNSGNTIYF. DNA for the CDR3: TGTGCCAGCATTACAGGGAACTCTGGAAACACCATATATTTT.

The genes are TRBV28 and TRBJ2-4; 9 nucleotides align to TRBD2. In germline, CDR1 is MDHEN, CDR2 SYDVKM. The V gene end was trimmed by 2 bases and the J gene end by 5 bases; junction bases not matched to a gene: 4. This CDR3 region has 15 residues. In nucleotides, the CDR3 is TGTGCCAGCAGTTTAATGGGCGGGAGGGAAAACATTCAGTACTTC. Protein sequence: CASSLMGGRENIQYF. Full variable domain (missing parts from reference TRBV28 and TRBJ2-4): DVKVTQSSRYLVKRTGEKVFLECVQDMDHENMFWYRQDPGLGLRLIYFSYDVKMKEKGDIPEGYSVSREKKERFSLILESASTNQTSMYLCASSLMGGRENIQYFGAGTRLSVL.

The chain links TRBV5-4 to TRBJ2-1; 8 bases map to TRBD2. V shed 0 bases and J 7 bases; nucleotides not matched to a gene: 6. The CDR3 loop spans 15 amino acids. Per the germline V gene, CDR1 is SGHNT and CDR2 is YYREEE (reference sequence). CDR3 region: CASSLGLSGRNEQFF. DNA for the CDR3: TGTGCCAGCAGCTTGGGGTTGAGCGGGAGAAATGAGCAGTTCTTC. Based on the CDR3 plus reference TRBV5-4 and TRBJ2-1, the full variable domain is ETGVTQSPTHLIKTRGQQVTLRCSSQSGHNTVSWYQQALGQGPQFIFQYYREEENGRGNFPPRFSGLQFPNYSSELNVNALELDDSALYLCASSLGLSGRNEQFFGPGTRLTVL.

The V and J genes are TRBV27 and TRBJ2-1; TRBD1 agrees at 11 bases. CDR1 is MNHEY, CDR2 SMNVEV, per germline (reference sequence). V was clipped by 4 bases and J by 7 bases; unmatched bases: 3. This CDR3 has 14 residues. The CDR3 here is CASSSRDRGNEQFF. The CDR3 DNA sequence: TGTGCCAGCAGTTCGAGGGACAGGGGGAATGAGCAGTTCTTC.

This chain connects TRBV9 to TRBJ1-3; 11 positions agree with TRBD1. Germline V CDR1 and CDR2: SGDLS, YYNGEE. The CDR3 runs to 17 residues. Germline trimming cut 3 bases from V and 1 base from J; bases unmatched to any gene: 6. As DNA, the CDR3 is TGTGCCAGCAGCGAGGGACAGGGGGACAGATCTGGAAACACCATATATTTT. Translating gives CASSEGQGDRSGNTIYF. The full variable domain, completed using reference TRBV9 and TRBJ1-3, is DSGVTQTPKHLITATGQRVTLRCSPRSGDLSVYWYQQSLDQGLQFLIQYYNGEERAKGNILERFSAQQFPDLHSELNLSSLELGDSALYFCASSEGQGDRSGNTIYFGEGSWLTVV.

The chain combines TRBV5-1 with TRBJ2-1; possible D gene TRBD1, 6 bases. This CDR3 spans 13 amino acids. The germline V gene has CDR1 SGHRS and CDR2 YFSETQ. Trimming left V 2 bases short and J 4 bases short, with 7 bases between. CDR3 sequence: CASSLGQYNEQFF. The CDR3 DNA reads as TGCGCCAGCAGCTTAGGACAGTACAATGAGCAGTTCTTC.

The chain links TRBV10-1 to TRBJ2-7, with 11 bases aligning to TRBD1. CDR3 length equals 14 residues. The V segment lost 5 bases and the J segment 4 bases; nucleotides outside the gene matches: 4. Germline V gene data show CDR1 as WNHNN and CDR2 as SYGVQD (reference sequence). The CDR3 is CASSPGTGGYEQYF. For the CDR3, the DNA is TGCGCCAGCAGTCCCGGGACAGGGGGATACGAGCAGTACTTC.